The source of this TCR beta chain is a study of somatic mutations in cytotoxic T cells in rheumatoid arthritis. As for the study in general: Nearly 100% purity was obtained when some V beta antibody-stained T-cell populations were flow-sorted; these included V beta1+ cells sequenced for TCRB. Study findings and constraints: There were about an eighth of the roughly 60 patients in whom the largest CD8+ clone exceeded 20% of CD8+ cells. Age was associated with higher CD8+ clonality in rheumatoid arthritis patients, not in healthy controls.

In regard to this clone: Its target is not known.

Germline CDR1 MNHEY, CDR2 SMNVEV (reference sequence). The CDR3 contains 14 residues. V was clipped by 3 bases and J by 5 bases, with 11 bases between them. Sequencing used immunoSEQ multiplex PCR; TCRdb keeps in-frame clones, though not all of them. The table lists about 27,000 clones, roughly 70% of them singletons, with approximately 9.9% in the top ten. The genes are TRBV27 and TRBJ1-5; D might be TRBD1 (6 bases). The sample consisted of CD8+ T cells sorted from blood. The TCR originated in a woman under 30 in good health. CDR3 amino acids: CASSLGHPYQPQHF. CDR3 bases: TGTGCCAGCAGTTTGGGACACCCCTATCAGCCCCAGCATTTT.